This T cell receptor beta chain was found in a study of graft-versus-host responses after intestinal transplantation. The overall study: Those transplanted obtained multivisceral, liver-intestinal, or isolated intestinal grafts. Every transplant recipient was induced with anti-thymocyte globulin, then maintained on tacrolimus and steroids for roughly 3 years.

Details on this clone: The antigen is not known.

This table comes from immunoSEQ multiplex PCR, and its TCRdb copy is limited to in-frame clones, with some not included. Of more than 90,000 clones detected, 85% to 95% appear once; the ten largest clones hold 0.95% to 1.5%. Broader study findings: Recipient marrow showed GvH clones, some seen first in ileum or blood. Graft-donor T cell macrochimerism in patients accompanied high graft-versus-host to host-versus-graft clonal ratios in allografts.

The CDR3 extends over 15 amino acids. CDR1 LNHNV and CDR2 YYDKDF come from the germline V gene (reference sequence). Trimming pared 0 bases from V and 3 bases from J, leaving 11 bases between. This specimen consisted of unstimulated CD8+ T cells sorted from spleen or lymph node cells, obtained before transplant. The chain recombines TRBV15 with TRBJ2-5; D not resolved. The source is a human donor who was the organ donor for an intestinal transplant. The CDR3 DNA follows: TGTGCCACCAGCAGAGATGAAACTATAAAAGAGACCCAGTACTTC. Amino acid sequence: CATSRDETIKETQYF.